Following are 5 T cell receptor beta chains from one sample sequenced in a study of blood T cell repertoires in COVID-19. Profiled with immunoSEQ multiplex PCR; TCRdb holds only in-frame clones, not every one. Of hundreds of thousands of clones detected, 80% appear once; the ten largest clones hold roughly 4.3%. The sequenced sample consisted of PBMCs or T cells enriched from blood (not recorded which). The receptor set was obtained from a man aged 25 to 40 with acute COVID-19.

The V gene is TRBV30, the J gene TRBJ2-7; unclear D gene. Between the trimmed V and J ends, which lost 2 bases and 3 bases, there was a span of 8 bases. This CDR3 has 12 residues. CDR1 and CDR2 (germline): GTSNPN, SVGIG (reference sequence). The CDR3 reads CAWSPPGYEQYF. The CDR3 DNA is TGTGCCTGGAGTCCGCCAGGCTACGAGCAGTACTTC.

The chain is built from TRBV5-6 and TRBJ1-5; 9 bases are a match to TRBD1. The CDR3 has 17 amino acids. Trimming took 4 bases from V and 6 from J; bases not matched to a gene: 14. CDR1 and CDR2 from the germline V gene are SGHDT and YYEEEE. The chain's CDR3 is CASSRAGQGINGQPQHF. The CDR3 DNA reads TGTGCCAGCAGCAGGGCCGGACAGGGGATTAACGGTCAGCCCCAGCATTTT.

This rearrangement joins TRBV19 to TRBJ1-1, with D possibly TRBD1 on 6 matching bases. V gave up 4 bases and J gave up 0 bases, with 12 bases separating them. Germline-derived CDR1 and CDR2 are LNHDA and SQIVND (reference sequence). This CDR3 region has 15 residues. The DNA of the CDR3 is TGTGCCAGTAGTAGACAGGACAGCATGAACACTGAAGCTTTCTTT. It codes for CASSRQDSMNTEAFF.

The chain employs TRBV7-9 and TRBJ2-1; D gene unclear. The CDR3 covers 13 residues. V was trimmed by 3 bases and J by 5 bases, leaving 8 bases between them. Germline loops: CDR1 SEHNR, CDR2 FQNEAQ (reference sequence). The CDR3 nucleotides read TGTGCCAGCAGCTTGGAGACCGACAATGAGCAGTTCTTC. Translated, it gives CASSLETDNEQFF.

The CDR3 spells CASSLDGSSTDTQYF. Here the CDR3 DNA reads TGCGCCAGCAGCTTGGACGGGTCTAGCACAGATACGCAGTATTTT. The V call is TRBV5-1, the J call TRBJ2-3; D is undetermined. V shed 0 bases and J shed 0 bases, with 8 bases lying between them. Germline CDR1 reads SGHRS; CDR2 reads YFSETQ. The CDR3 runs 15 residues. Together with reference TRBV5-1 and TRBJ2-3, the CDR3 gives the full variable domain: KAGVTQTPRYLIKTRGQQVTLSCSPISGHRSVSWYQQTPGQGLQFLFEYFSETQRNKGNFPGRFSGRQFSNSRSEMNVSTLELGDSALYLCASSLDGSSTDTQYFGPGTRLTVL.